This TCR beta chain was sequenced for a study of cytomegalovirus exposure and HLA in healthy donors. Use of 60 Vbeta and 13 Jbeta primers characterized the PCR. Sequencing used immunoSEQ multiplex PCR; TCRdb keeps in-frame clones, though not all of them. The sample's table shows tens of thousands of clones. The V end was cut by 7 bases, the J end by 5 bases, with 20 bases between. CDR1 LNHDA and CDR2 SQIVND come from the germline V gene (reference sequence). This CDR3 is built from 15 residues. The material sequenced was PBMCs. This TCR was sampled from a man in his forties in good health and CMV-seronegative. The gene calls are TRBV19 and TRBJ1-2; tentative D call: TRBD1 (5 bases). Written as DNA, the CDR3 is TGTGCCAGTATCCCTACCGGCGGGGACGGGTATGGCTACACCTTC. Translation: CASIPTGGDGYGYTF.